This entry concerns a single T cell receptor beta chain. Sequencing was performed with immunoSEQ multiplex PCR; in TCRdb, only in-frame clones are kept and a portion is missing. This table holds roughly 170,000 clones, approximately 95% found once. Germline-derived CDR1 and CDR2 are LGHDT and YNNKEL (reference sequence). This CDR3 has 18 residues. The ends lost 0 bases at V and 2 bases at J; junction bases unmatched: 9. The data stem from a study of control samples from healthy donors and cancer patients. This chain connects TRBV3-1 (or the pseudogene TRBV3-2) to TRBJ2-5; 10 nucleotides agree with TRBD2. The receptor was derived from a man between 18 and 35 years old in good health. Material: blood. CDR3 region: CASSQESLAGPLQETQYF. The CDR3 bases are TGTGCCAGCAGCCAAGAGTCACTAGCGGGGCCACTTCAAGAGACCCAGTACTTC.